One and the same sample provided the 10 T cell receptor beta chains below, sequenced in a study of blood T cell repertoires in COVID-19. The protocol was immunoSEQ multiplex PCR, while the TCRdb copy is restricted to in-frame clones and leaves out a portion. The sample holds 250,000 to 300,000 clones; about 88% are singletons and the top ten take about an eighth. The sequencing sample was made of peripheral blood. The receptor source for this set is a woman in her sixties or seventies with acute or convalescent COVID-19.

The V gene is TRBV11-1, the J gene TRBJ2-7; no clear D gene. The germline CDR1 and CDR2 sequences are SGHAT and FQDESV (reference sequence). The CDR3 covers 14 residues. V gave up 4 bases and J gave up 2 bases, with 12 bases separating them. CDR3 nucleotides: TGTGCCAGCAGCTCTGGTCGCGGCCCCTACGAGCAGTACTTC. It specifies CASSSGRGPYEQYF. The whole variable domain, filled in from reference TRBV11-1 and TRBJ2-7, reads EAEVAQSPRYKITEKSQAVAFWCDPISGHATLYWYRQILGQGPELLVQFQDESVVDDSQLPKDRFSAERLKGVDSTLKIQPAELGDSAMYLCASSSGRGPYEQYFGPGTRLTVT.

The chain couples TRBV7-9 to TRBJ1-4; possible D gene TRBD1, 6 bases. V lost 3 bases and J lost 4, with 12 bases in between. The CDR3 covers 15 residues. From germline, CDR1 is SEHNR and CDR2 FQNEAQ (reference sequence). The CDR3 DNA follows: TGTGCCAGCAGCTTGTTGGGGGCGATTAATGAAAAACTGTTTTTT. This sequence encodes CASSLLGAINEKLFF.

The V gene is TRBV5-3, the J gene TRBJ2-7; 8 positions agree with TRBD2. Being an ORF, TRBV5-3 has a function that is uncertain. V lost 4 bases, J lost 0 bases, and 6 bases stayed unmatched. The length of the CDR3 is 15 residues. This chain's CDR3 is CARSPGGVSSYEQYF. The CDR3 DNA reads as TGTGCCAGAAGCCCCGGGGGGGTTAGCTCCTACGAGCAGTACTTC.

The J gene is TRBJ1-5, the V gene TRBV3-1 (or the pseudogene TRBV3-2); the D is unclear. The length of the CDR3 is 13 residues. V lost 6 bases and J 3 bases, leaving 9 bases between the germline ends. Germline V CDR1 and CDR2: LGHDT, YNNKEL (reference sequence). The CDR3 sequence is CASRRSDNQPQHF. In nucleotides, the CDR3 is TGTGCCAGCAGGAGGTCTGACAATCAGCCCCAGCATTTT.

The V gene is TRBV24-1, the J gene TRBJ2-7; 9 bases are shared with TRBD1. This CDR3 region has 13 residues. Looked up from germline, CDR1 is KGHDR and CDR2 is SFDVKD. J gave up 5 bases and V 5 bases, and 3 bases lay outside the gene matches. The CDR3 reads CATSGGQGNEQYF. CDR3 sequence (DNA): TGTGCCACCAGTGGCGGACAGGGGAACGAGCAGTACTTC.

The chain links TRBV27 to TRBJ2-1; weak D call: TRBD2 (5 bases). The CDR3 extends over 16 amino acids. The V gene lost 4 bases and the J gene lost 0 bases, with 13 bases spanning the gap. Germline V gene sequence: CDR1 MNHEY, CDR2 SMNVEV (reference sequence). The CDR3 nucleotides are TGTGCCAGCAGTTCCCGAGGGCAAGGCTCCTACAATGAGCAGTTCTTC. This codes for CASSSRGQGSYNEQFF.

The chain joins TRBV5-4 to TRBJ1-5; 8 nucleotides match TRBD1. The length of the CDR3 is 13 residues. Germline assignment: CDR1 SGHNT and CDR2 YYREEE (reference sequence). Losses at the gene ends were 4 bases for V and 6 bases for J; bases not matched to a gene: 3. In DNA, the CDR3 is TGTGCCAGCAGCACGGACAGGGCTCAGCCCCAGCATTTT. This gives the protein CASSTDRAQPQHF.

The chain is built from TRBV28 and TRBJ1-1; unclear D gene. Per the germline V gene, CDR1 is MDHEN and CDR2 is SYDVKM. This CDR3 is built from 13 residues. The V gene lost 3 bases and the J gene lost 5 bases, with 10 bases spanning the gap. CDR3 coding DNA: TGTGCCAGCAGTTTCCCGGGTGGTACTGAAGCTTTCTTT. Translation: CASSFPGGTEAFF.

V usage is TRBV29-1 and J usage is TRBJ2-5, with D perhaps matching TRBD1 (5 bases). The V end lost 3 bases, the J end lost 5 bases, and 7 bases lay between the germline ends. Germline loops: CDR1 SQVTM, CDR2 ANQGSEA. The CDR3 length is 11 residues. The DNA for the CDR3 is TGCAGCGTTGACAGGGCCGAGACCCAGTACTTC. It encodes CSVDRAETQYF. The entire variable domain, with the rest obtained from reference TRBV29-1 and TRBJ2-5, is as follows: SAVISQKPSRDICQRGTSLTIQCQVDSQVTMMFWYRQQPGQSLTLIATANQGSEATYESGFVIDKFPISRPNLTFSTLTVSNMSPEDSSIYLCSVDRAETQYFGPGTRLLVL.

The genes are TRBV7-2 and TRBJ2-2; D ambiguous. Germline V gene data show CDR1 as SGHTA and CDR2 as FQGNSA. V was pared by 5 bases and J by 5 bases, with 12 bases between. The CDR3 runs to 14 residues. CDR3 DNA sequence: TGTGCCAGCAGCCTGGCTGGGCCAACCGGGGAGCTGTTTTTT. The encoded protein is CASSLAGPTGELFF. The complete variable domain, with remaining parts taken from reference TRBV7-2 and TRBJ2-2, reads GAGVSQSPSNKVTEKGKDVELRCDPISGHTALYWYRQSLGQGLEFLIYFQGNSAPDKSGLPSDRFSAERTGGSVSTLTIQRTQQEDSAVYLCASSLAGPTGELFFGEGSRLTVL.